The TCR beta chain described here comes from a study of spatial heterogeneity in lung cancer (dated by TCRdb to about 2019). In the study overall: The donors were around 69 patients from the lung TRACERx cohort who had early-stage, untreated non-small cell lung cancer. Follow-up PBMC samples were sequenced whenever the samples were available, and the median time to follow-up was around 2 years after resection. Beta-chain transcripts were consistently detected in greater numbers than alpha-chain transcripts, which likely reflected higher beta-chain transcript abundance. In the raw uncorrected reads, each unique combination of TCR and UMI appeared on average more than ten times. In non-small cell lung cancer, the study made a quantitative comparison of TCR alpha and beta repertoires among multiple tumor regions, matched nontumor lung and blood. Nonsynonymous mutation counts, determined by whole-exome sequencing of tumor tissue, were related to TCR repertoire features. Both alpha and beta chains were TCR-sequenced in roughly 200 tumor regions, under 85 matched nontumor lung samples and over 55 PBMC samples obtained at surgery. What the research found in general, with its limitations: Additional single-cell paired TCR alpha and beta sequencing was considered necessary to confirm, at a functional level, the hypothesis that regional TCRs recognize regional mutations. Ubiquitous expanded tumor TCRs were detected in blood more often at tumor resection than at routine follow-up. Only 14 patients were included in comparisons of baseline and follow-up blood repertoires.

Libraries were constructed by 5' RACE. Sequencing was performed on a NextSeq 500. To allow correction of PCR and sequencing errors, the TCR library protocol tagged every TCR cDNA molecule with a unique molecular identifier. The authors' pipeline ran thus. TCR identification, UMI-based error correction and CDR3 extraction were all carried out with Decombinator tools. Expanded TCRs were defined as those above a frequency of 2 per 1,000, corresponding to the top 1% of the tumor frequency distribution. Renyi diversity was computed with the R vegan package after each repertoire had been subsampled 100 times to 5,000 TCRs. CDR3 similarity networks were constructed using string-kernel similarity of amino acid triplets, with links drawn between CDR3s whose pairwise similarity was above 0.82. Through fastp at Q25 and MiXCR, TCRdb rebuilt clones from the public reads, retaining in-frame beta chains. Entries are consolidated by CDR3 protein sequence, retaining the most common genes and DNA. It is TCRdb's table, rather than the study itself, that gives the V and J calls and clone size. The table for this sample lists roughly 110,000 distinct CDR3 sequences; approximately 10% of them were counted only once. Of the sample, about 24% is held by the ten largest clones.

V lost 5 bases and J lost 1 base; the stretch between them is 15 bases long. CDR1 is given as MDHEN and CDR2 as SYDVKM, both from the germline V gene. Taken from cysteine to phenylalanine, the CDR3 has 16 residues. This entry keeps only the CDR3 DNA: 48 bases, framed from base 1. This clonotype was detected a few times. Its target antigen remains unknown. Base qualities are not at hand, and no much larger clone is one base apart. The meaning of the sample's time point label: blood at routine non-recurrence follow-up after resection. For TCR sequencing, whole RNA was extracted from tumor and nontumor lung tissue, or from cryopreserved PBMC samples, and no cell sorting was done. A patient was chosen for TCR sequencing only when enough RNA was available from at least two tumor regions.

The source of this sequence is a female donor with early-stage non-small cell lung cancer. The chain joins TRBV28 to TRBJ2-4, with the identity of the D gene unclear. The sample in question was PBMCs, obtained at follow-up. The DNA sequence is TGTGCCAGCAGTCCCCCAGGATTTGGGGCCAAAAACATTCAGTACTTC. The resulting protein is CASSPPGFGAKNIQYF.